This passage covers 14 T cell receptor beta chains from one sample sequenced in a study of blood T cell repertoires in COVID-19. Method: immunoSEQ multiplex PCR; TCRdb's copy keeps in-frame clones and lacks some. This table has 50,000 to 70,000 clones, about 81% appearing once. The specimen was peripheral blood. The receptors stem from a man aged 70 or older with active COVID-19.

The rearrangement links TRBV30 to TRBJ2-1; 12 nucleotides agree with TRBD2. V was pared by 7 bases and J by 2 bases, with 6 bases of the junction left unmatched. The germline gives CDR1 GTSNPN, CDR2 SVGIG (reference sequence). The CDR3 loop spans 15 amino acids. CDR3 DNA: TGTGCCTCCGCGACTAGCGGGAGTGCCTACAATGAGCAGTTCTTC. Its protein is CASATSGSAYNEQFF.

The chain carries TRBV5-6 and TRBJ2-3, with 15 bases aligning to TRBD2. CDR3 length: 17 amino acids. CDR1 and CDR2 (germline): SGHDT, YYEEEE. Unmatched junction bases numbered 8, after V lost 4 bases and J lost 5 bases. This chain's CDR3 is CASSPRTSGRARDTQYF. The CDR3 nucleotides are TGTGCCAGCAGCCCCCGGACTAGCGGGAGGGCGAGAGATACGCAGTATTTT.

The V and J genes are TRBV9 and TRBJ2-5; possible D gene TRBD2, 6 bases. The CDR3 sequence is 16 residues long. CDR1 and CDR2 (germline): SGDLS, YYNGEE. V was pared by 4 bases and J by 2 bases, with 18 bases between. The CDR3 bases are TGTGCCAGCAGCCCTGGGAGGTGGAGCGAGCAAGAGACCCAGTACTTC. Amino acid sequence: CASSPGRWSEQETQYF.

The V and J genes are TRBV2 and TRBJ2-1; the match to TRBD2 covers 12 bases. The germline CDR1 and CDR2 sequences are SNHLY and FYNNEI. The junction had 7 bases not matched to a gene; V was cut back by 10 bases and J by 6 bases. The CDR3 loop spans 14 amino acids. The CDR3 loop reads CATPPGLAGNEQFF. The DNA of the CDR3 is TGTGCCACCCCACCGGGACTAGCGGGCAATGAGCAGTTCTTC. Full variable domain (missing parts from reference TRBV2 and TRBJ2-1): EPEVTQTPSHQVTQMGQEVILRCVPISNHLYFYWYRQILGQKVEFLVSFYNNEISEKSEIFDDQFSVERPDGSNFTLKIRSTKLEDSAMYFCATPPGLAGNEQFFGPGTRLTVL.

The chain is built from TRBV5-1 and TRBJ2-7; D unresolved. CDR3 length: 14 amino acids. V lost 0 bases, J lost 0 bases, and 7 bases lay in between. Germline assignment: CDR1 SGHRS and CDR2 YFSETQ. CDR3 nucleotide sequence: TGCGCCAGCAGCTTGGCGGGTAGCTCCTACGAGCAGTACTTC. This translates into CASSLAGSSYEQYF.

The chain employs TRBV4-3 and TRBJ2-7, with 10 bases that match TRBD1. There are 20 residues in the CDR3. The germline V gene has CDR1 LGHNA and CDR2 YSLEER. With V trimmed by 0 bases and J by 4 bases, 18 bases remained unmatched. The CDR3 nucleotides read TGCGCCAGCAGCCAAGACGTTCGGAGGCGGCCGGGACAGGGGATTTACGAGCAGTACTTC. It encodes CASSQDVRRRPGQGIYEQYF.

This rearrangement joins TRBV14 to TRBJ2-2, with 10 positions matching TRBD2. V gave up 4 bases and J gave up 5 bases; unmatched junction bases: 7. Germline V lookup: CDR1 SGHDN, CDR2 FVKESK. The CDR3 runs 16 residues. The CDR3 DNA sequence: TGTGCCAGCAGCCGAAAAGCGGGAGGGTCGACCGGGGAGCTGTTTTTT. Its protein is CASSRKAGGSTGELFF.

The V call is TRBV6-5, the J call TRBJ2-7; D is ambiguous. The CDR3 is 15 residues long. V dropped 0 bases and J dropped 0 bases, with 9 bases sitting between them. From germline, CDR1 is MNHEY and CDR2 SVGAGI. CDR3 DNA: TGTGCCAGCAGTTACTCAGGCAGGTCCTCCTACGAGCAGTACTTC. Its protein product is CASSYSGRSSYEQYF.

The chain combines TRBV29-1 with TRBJ1-2; 11 bases are shared with TRBD1. The CDR3 is made up of 15 amino acids. Germline V lookup: CDR1 SQVTM, CDR2 ANQGSEA. The junction had 8 bases not matched to a gene; V was cut back by 0 bases and J by 8 bases. DNA for the CDR3: TGCAGCGTTGAAGAATTAAGGACAGGGGGCTCAGGCTACACCTTC. Protein sequence: CSVEELRTGGSGYTF.

This clone occurred once. The rearrangement links TRBV2 to TRBJ1-4, with a weak D call TRBD1 (6 bases). The germline V gene has CDR1 SNHLY and CDR2 FYNNEI. Trimming took off 6 bases at V and 4 bases at J, with 12 bases between the two ends. CDR3 length equals 14 residues. DNA for the CDR3: TGTGCCAGCAGAGAGGGACAAGATAATGAAAAACTGTTTTTT. It encodes CASREGQDNEKLFF.

The sample holds one count of this clone. CDR3 sequence: CASSFARTGDYTF. The CDR3 nucleotides read TGTGCCAGCAGCTTCGCACGAACGGGGGACTACACCTTC. J is TRBJ1-2 and V is TRBV7-2; D is possibly TRBD1 (5 bases). V lost 3 bases, J lost 10 bases, and 15 bases lay in between. This CDR3 is 13 amino acids long. CDR1 is SGHTA, CDR2 FQGNSA, per germline.

This clone was observed at least ten times. V and J are TRBV5-8 and TRBJ1-5; 11 nucleotides align to TRBD1. The CDR3 spans 16 residues. The germline gives CDR1 SGHTS, CDR2 YDEGEE. The J segment lost 6 bases and the V segment lost 6 bases, leaving 11 bases of the junction unmatched. Here the CDR3 DNA reads TGTGCCAGCACCCTTCGGGACAGGGGGTTATCTCAGCCCCAGCATTTT. It translates to CASTLRDRGLSQPQHF.

Concerning this clone itself: Other DNA sequences in this specimen translate into the identical CDR3. CDR3 amino acids: CASSPGLAGAQETQYF. CDR3 coding DNA: TGCGCCAGCAGCCCGGGACTAGCGGGAGCCCAAGAGACCCAGTACTTC. V is TRBV5-1 and J is TRBJ2-5; 14 positions agree with TRBD2. CDR1 is SGHRS and CDR2 is YFSETQ in the germline V gene. The CDR3 is 16 amino acids. The ends lost 4 bases at V and 1 base at J; junction bases unmatched: 3.

V usage is TRBV5-8 and J usage is TRBJ1-6; TRBD1 aligns across 7 bases. CDR3 length equals 14 residues. V shed 3 bases and J 5 bases; nucleotides not matched to a gene: 2. Germline CDR1 reads SGHTS; CDR2 reads YDEGEE. The CDR3 loop is CASSWGQNNSPLHF. The CDR3 region has the DNA TGTGCCAGCAGCTGGGGACAGAATAATTCACCCCTCCACTTT. Full variable domain (rest looked up from reference TRBV5-8 and TRBJ1-6): EAGVTQSPTHLIKTRGQQATLRCSPISGHTSVYWYQQALGLGLQFLLWYDEGEERNRGNFPPRFSGRQFPNYSSELNVNALELEDSALYLCASSWGQNNSPLHFGNGTRLTVT.